This TCR beta chain emerged from a study of blood T cell repertoires in COVID-19. Authors' analysis steps: By means of reference gene primer amplification, nucleated cell counts were estimated. The table came from immunoSEQ multiplex PCR; TCRdb's copy has only in-frame clones and leaves some out. From that table come the V and J calls and clone size; the DNA was used to work out D and trimming. This sample has a few hundred thousand clones, with 65% to 90% found just once. The germline V gene has CDR1 MNHEY and CDR2 SVGAGI. J lost 4 bases, V lost 5 bases, and 4 bases had no gene match. The CDR3 has 13 residues.

The chain combines TRBV6-5 with TRBJ1-1, with 7 positions matching TRBD1. Sequencing used peripheral blood. This sequence originates from a human donor in a cohort sampled during active COVID-19. The CDR3 reads CASSRQGITEAFF. The CDR3, as DNA: TGTGCCAGCAGTCGACAGGGAATCACTGAAGCTTTCTTT.